This T cell receptor (beta chain) was identified in a study of blood T cell repertoires in COVID-19. Study background: COVID-19 samples from acute and convalescent phases originated in the United States, Italy and Spain.

The assay was immunoSEQ multiplex PCR, and TCRdb's table has in-frame clones only and misses some. This table has under 400,000 clones, 90% appearing once. This CDR3 has 10 amino acids. Germline V gene sequence: CDR1 SQVTM, CDR2 ANQGSEA. Trimming took 7 bases from V and 4 from J, leaving 7 bases between them. The receptor was derived from a man aged 18 to 29 with active or convalescent COVID-19. Specimen: peripheral blood. This chain joins TRBV29-1 and TRBJ1-1; D unclear. The CDR3 coding sequence is TGCAGCGCGTCCGGCACTGAAGCTTTCTTT. Residues: CSASGTEAFF. The full variable domain, completed using reference TRBV29-1 and TRBJ1-1, is SAVISQKPSRDICQRGTSLTIQCQVDSQVTMMFWYRQQPGQSLTLIATANQGSEATYESGFVIDKFPISRPNLTFSTLTVSNMSPEDSSIYLCSASGTEAFFGQGTRLTVV.